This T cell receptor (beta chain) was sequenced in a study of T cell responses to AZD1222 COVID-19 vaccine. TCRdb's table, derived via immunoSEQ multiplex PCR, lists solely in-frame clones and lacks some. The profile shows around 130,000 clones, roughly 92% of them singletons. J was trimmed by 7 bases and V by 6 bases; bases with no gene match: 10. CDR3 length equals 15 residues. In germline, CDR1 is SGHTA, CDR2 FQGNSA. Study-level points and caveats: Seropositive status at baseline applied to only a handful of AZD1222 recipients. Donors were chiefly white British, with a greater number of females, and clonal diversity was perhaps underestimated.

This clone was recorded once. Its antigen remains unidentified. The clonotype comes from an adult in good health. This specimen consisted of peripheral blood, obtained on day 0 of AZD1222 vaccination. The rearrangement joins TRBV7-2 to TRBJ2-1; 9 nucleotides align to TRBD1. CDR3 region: CASRETGGAGNEQFF. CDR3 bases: TGTGCCAGCAGAGAAACAGGGGGCGCGGGGAATGAGCAGTTCTTC.